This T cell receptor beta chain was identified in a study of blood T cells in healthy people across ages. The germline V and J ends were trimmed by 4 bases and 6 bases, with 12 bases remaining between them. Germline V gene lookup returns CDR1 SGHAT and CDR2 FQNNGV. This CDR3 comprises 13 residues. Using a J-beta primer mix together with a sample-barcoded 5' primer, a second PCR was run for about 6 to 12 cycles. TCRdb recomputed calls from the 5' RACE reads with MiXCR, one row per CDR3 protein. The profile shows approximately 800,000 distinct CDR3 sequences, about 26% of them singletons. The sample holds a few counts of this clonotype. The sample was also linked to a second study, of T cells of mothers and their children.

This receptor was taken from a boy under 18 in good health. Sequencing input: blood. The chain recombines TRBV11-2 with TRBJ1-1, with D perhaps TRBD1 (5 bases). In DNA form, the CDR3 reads TGTGCCAGCAGCTCGGCAGGGTCGGCTGAAGCTTTCTTT. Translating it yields CASSSAGSAEAFF.